These 23 T cell receptor beta chains were all obtained from the same sample, sequenced in a study of T-cell reconstitution after alpha-beta-depleted transplantation in children. Unique molecular identifiers were used to barcode this TCRbeta library. TCRdb re-called the PCR reads with MiXCR, one entry per CDR3 protein. There are some 500,000 distinct CDR3 sequences in the sample; about 18% occur only once, and 3.3% lies in the top ten. Sequencing was performed on PBMCs from the stem cell graft donor, taken from the stem cell graft. The receptor set was obtained from a human donor who donated a stem cell graft to a child with acute lymphoblastic leukemia.

The J gene is TRBJ2-3, the V gene TRBV5-1; D call uncertain. This CDR3 has 16 amino acids. Trimming took off 0 bases at V and 3 bases at J, with 14 bases between the two ends. From germline, CDR1 is SGHRS and CDR2 YFSETQ. CDR3 bases: TGCGCCAGCAGCTTGGACTACGGCCGCCGAACAGATACGCAGTATTTT. Protein: CASSLDYGRRTDTQYF.

There are a few counts of this clonotype. The chain employs TRBV11-3 and TRBJ2-1, with D possibly matching TRBD2 (12 bases). Germline values: CDR1 SGHNT, CDR2 YENEEA. CDR3 size: 21 residues. Trimming shortened V by 3 bases and J by 2 bases, and 29 bases separated the two germline ends. This CDR3 reads CASSFGQGATSGSGAYNEQFF. The DNA for the CDR3 is TGTGCCAGCAGCTTCGGACAGGGGGCGACTAGCGGGAGTGGGGCCTACAATGAGCAGTTCTTC. Variable domain in full (rest from reference TRBV11-3 and TRBJ2-1): EAGVVQSPRYKIIEKKQPVAFWCNPISGHNTLYWYLQNLGQGPELLIRYENEEAVDDSQLPKDRFSAERLKGVDSTLKIQPAELGDSAVYLCASSFGQGATSGSGAYNEQFFGPGTRLTVL.

Regarding this clonotype: One end of the junction does not line up with germline, which may come from a read error. The chain links TRBV7-8 to TRBJ1-6, with D possibly TRBD1 on 6 matching bases. CDR1 and CDR2 from the germline V gene are SGHVS and FQNEAQ. The CDR3 covers 19 residues. This chain's CDR3 is CASSLGGGHEFSHNSPLHF. In DNA, the CDR3 is TGTGCCAGCAGCTTAGGAGGGGGTCACGAATTCTCCCATAATTCACCCCTCCACTTT.

This sequence joins TRBV18 and TRBJ2-7, with D tentatively TRBD1 (6 bases). This CDR3 has 15 residues. Between the trimmed V and J ends, which lost 2 bases and 9 bases, there was a span of 20 bases. Germline-derived CDR1 and CDR2 are KGHSH and LQKENI. CDR3 sequence (DNA): TGTGCCAGCTCACCAAACGGCGGCAGGGGAAAAGGGCAGTACTTC. This gives the protein CASSPNGGRGKGQYF.

This clonotype was found many times. CDR3 protein: CASSLVLVSEQFF. Here the CDR3 DNA reads TGCGCCAGCAGCTTGGTTCTAGTCAGTGAGCAGTTCTTC. The genes are TRBV5-1 and TRBJ2-1; D unclear. The ends were cut back, 0 bases at V and 9 bases at J, with 10 bases in the middle. Germline CDR1 is SGHRS and CDR2 is YFSETQ. The CDR3 spans 13 residues.

This clonotype has just a few counts. The V gene is TRBV12-3 or TRBV12-4, the J gene TRBJ2-7, with D perhaps matching TRBD1 (5 bases). The CDR3 spans 13 residues. The V end lost 6 bases, the J end lost 6 bases, and 15 bases lay between the germline ends. The CDR3 loop is CASRGQGGGEQYF. The CDR3 coding sequence is TGTGCCAGCAGAGGCCAGGGCGGCGGCGAGCAGTACTTC.

This chain links TRBV6-5 with TRBJ2-1; 7 bases agree with TRBD1. J lost 7 bases, V lost 8 bases, and 5 bases had no gene match. Germline CDR1 reads MNHEY; CDR2 reads SVGAGI. The CDR3 totals 12 residues. In DNA, the CDR3 is TGTGCCAGCGGAACAGGGGAAAATGAGCAGTTCTTC. Translating it yields CASGTGENEQFF.

This clonotype has just a few counts. The gene calls are TRBV3-1 and TRBJ2-5; D may be TRBD1 or TRBD2 (5 bases each). Germline CDR1 LGHDT, CDR2 YNNKEL (reference sequence). Trimming pared 5 bases from V and 2 bases from J, leaving 12 bases between. The CDR3 runs 14 residues. CDR3 region: CASSYGAEQETQYF. The CDR3 bases are TGTGCCAGCAGCTACGGGGCGGAACAAGAGACCCAGTACTTC.

The genes are TRBV7-6 and TRBJ2-5, with D unresolved. The CDR3 runs 10 residues. V was shortened by 8 bases and J by 6 bases, with 7 bases between the two germline ends. Germline V gene sequence: CDR1 SGHVS, CDR2 FNYEAQ. The CDR3: CASGVKTQYF. Here the CDR3 DNA reads TGTGCCAGCGGCGTAAAGACCCAGTACTTC.

In its sample, this clonotype was seen many times. The V gene is TRBV5-1, the J gene TRBJ1-2; TRBD1 is a possible D gene (6 bases). The CDR3 spans 15 residues. V was clipped by 1 base and J by 4 bases, with 14 bases between them. Per the germline V gene, CDR1 is SGHRS and CDR2 is YFSETQ. The CDR3 nucleotides are TGCGCCAGCAGCTTGACTCGGGGGGCCGGCTATGGCTACACCTTC. Protein: CASSLTRGAGYGYTF.

This clonotype has a count of ten or more. The chain joins TRBV12-3 or TRBV12-4 to TRBJ1-1; 9 nucleotides align to TRBD1. The length of the CDR3 is 12 residues. The junction had 10 bases not matched to a gene; V was cut back by 9 bases and J by 11 bases. CDR3 protein: CASRTGGLGAFF. In DNA, the CDR3 is TGTGCCAGTCGTACAGGGGGCTTAGGGGCTTTCTTT.

This clonotype was seen more than once but under ten times. This chain uses TRBV12-3 or TRBV12-4 with TRBJ2-2; D remains ambiguous. V was clipped by 2 bases and J by 1 base, with 5 bases between them. The CDR3 totals 14 residues. The CDR3 loop reads CASSLMWNTGELFF. In DNA form, the CDR3 reads TGTGCCAGCAGTTTAATGTGGAACACCGGGGAGCTGTTTTTT.

The rearrangement uses TRBV6-5 and TRBJ2-7; no clear D gene. CDR1 is MNHEY, CDR2 SVGAGI, per germline. With 7 bases removed from V and 6 bases from J, the gap between germline ends came to 10 bases. The CDR3 covers 11 residues. CDR3 DNA: TGTGCCAGCACCATCCACGGCGAGCAGTACTTC. Translated, it gives CASTIHGEQYF.

As to this clonotype: A much larger clone sits a single nucleotide away, making a read error possible. The chain employs TRBV6-1 and TRBJ2-5, with D uncertain. The CDR3 contains 13 residues. V was clipped by 4 bases and J by 1 base, with 7 bases between them. Germline V gene sequence: CDR1 MNHNS, CDR2 SASEGT. The CDR3 coding sequence is TGTGCCAGCAGTGCGGGCGGCCAAGAGACCCAGTACTTC. This translates into CASSAGGQETQYF.

CDR3 in amino acids: CASSSRTSEQSEQYF. Here the CDR3 DNA reads TGTGCCAGCAGCTCCCGGACTAGCGAGCAAAGCGAGCAGTACTTC. The chain carries TRBV7-9 and TRBJ2-7; 9 bases fit TRBD2. Unmatched junction bases numbered 10, after V lost 4 bases and J lost 6 bases. CDR1 SEHNR and CDR2 FQNEAQ come from the germline V gene (reference sequence). This CDR3 spans 15 amino acids.

The chain uses TRBV5-1 and TRBJ2-7; D may be TRBD2 (6 bases). CDR1 and CDR2 from the germline V gene are SGHRS and YFSETQ. There are 12 residues in the CDR3. V dropped 3 bases and J dropped 8 bases, with 12 bases sitting between them. The CDR3 DNA reads as TGCGCCAGCAGCTCTCTAGCGTCTAAGCAGTACTTC. This encodes CASSSLASKQYF.

V is TRBV5-4 and J is TRBJ2-7; no reliable D call. The V and J ends lost 4 bases and 0 bases respectively, with 17 bases between them. Germline CDR1 and CDR2: SGHNT and YYREEE (reference sequence). This CDR3 contains 16 residues. The CDR3 loop is CASSATSAIRSYEQYF. The CDR3 DNA sequence: TGTGCCAGCAGCGCTACCTCGGCCATCCGCTCCTACGAGCAGTACTTC.

The chain is built from TRBV18 and TRBJ1-1, with unresolved D. This CDR3 has 16 residues. V was pared by 5 bases and J by 7 bases, with 23 bases between. Germline CDR1 reads KGHSH; CDR2 reads LQKENI. CDR3 sequence reads: CASSSPFVAGPREAFF. CDR3 nucleotides: TGTGCCAGCTCATCCCCCTTCGTAGCCGGACCACGTGAAGCTTTCTTT.

Concerning this clonotype: A read error may produce the germline difference seen at one junction end. V is TRBV7-3 and J is TRBJ2-2; the match to TRBD2 covers 9 bases. This CDR3 spans 16 amino acids. Germline V lookup: CDR1 SGHTA, CDR2 FQGTGA. In DNA, the CDR3 is TGTGCCAACAGCTTAGCGGGAGCGACGAACACCGGGGAGCTGTTTTTT. It specifies CANSLAGATNTGELFF.

V gene TRBV24-1 combines with J gene TRBJ1-2; tentative D call: TRBD1 (5 bases). The CDR3 is 17 residues long. Trimming left V 2 bases short and J 5 bases short, with 20 bases between. Germline V gives CDR1 KGHDR, CDR2 SFDVKD. The CDR3 loop is CATSDSGTQTGRYGYTF. The DNA of the CDR3 is TGTGCCACCAGTGATTCCGGGACCCAGACCGGACGGTATGGCTACACCTTC.

There are a few counts of this clonotype. This chain connects TRBV25-1 to TRBJ2-3, with D unclear. There are 17 residues in the CDR3. Per germline, CDR1 MGHDK and CDR2 SYGVNS. Trimming took off 5 bases at V and 2 bases at J, with 20 bases between the two ends. The CDR3 loop reads CASSRQATLVATDTQYF. CDR3 bases: TGTGCCAGCAGTCGGCAGGCGACTCTGGTGGCCACAGATACGCAGTATTTT.

In its sample, this clonotype was seen a few times. The J gene is TRBJ1-2, the V gene TRBV24-1; 10 nucleotides agree with TRBD1. Germline values: CDR1 KGHDR, CDR2 SFDVKD. The CDR3 is 16 residues long. V lost 4 bases and J lost 8; bases outside the gene matches: 12. The CDR3 nucleotides are TGTGCCACCAGTGACCTCGGGACAGGGGACCGTGACGGCTACACCTTC. This encodes CATSDLGTGDRDGYTF.

In its sample, this clonotype was seen a few times. The chain couples TRBV20-1 to TRBJ2-5; TRBD2 might be the D (6 bases). The CDR3 consists of 12 residues. V dropped 1 base and J dropped 5 bases, with 8 bases sitting between them. The V gene's germline CDR1 is DFQATT and CDR2 SNEGSKA (reference sequence). CDR3 sequence reads: CSARAGEETQYF. Here the CDR3 DNA reads TGCAGTGCTAGAGCGGGGGAGGAGACCCAGTACTTC.